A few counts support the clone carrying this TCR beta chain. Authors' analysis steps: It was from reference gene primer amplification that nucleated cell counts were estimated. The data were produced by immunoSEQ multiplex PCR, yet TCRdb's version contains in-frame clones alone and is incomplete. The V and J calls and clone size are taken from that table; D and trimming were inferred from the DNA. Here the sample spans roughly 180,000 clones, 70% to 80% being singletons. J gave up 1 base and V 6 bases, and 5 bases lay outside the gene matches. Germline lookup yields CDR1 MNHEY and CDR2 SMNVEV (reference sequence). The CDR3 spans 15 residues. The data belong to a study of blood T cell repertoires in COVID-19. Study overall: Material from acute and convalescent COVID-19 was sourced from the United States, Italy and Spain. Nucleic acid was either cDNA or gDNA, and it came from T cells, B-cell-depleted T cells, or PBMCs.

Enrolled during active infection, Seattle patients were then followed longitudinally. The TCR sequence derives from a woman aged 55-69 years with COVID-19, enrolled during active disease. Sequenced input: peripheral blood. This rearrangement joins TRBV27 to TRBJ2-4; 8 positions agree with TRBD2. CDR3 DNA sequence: TGTGCCAGCAGCCGCGGGGGGCTGGCCAAAAACATTCAGTACTTC. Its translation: CASSRGGLAKNIQYF.